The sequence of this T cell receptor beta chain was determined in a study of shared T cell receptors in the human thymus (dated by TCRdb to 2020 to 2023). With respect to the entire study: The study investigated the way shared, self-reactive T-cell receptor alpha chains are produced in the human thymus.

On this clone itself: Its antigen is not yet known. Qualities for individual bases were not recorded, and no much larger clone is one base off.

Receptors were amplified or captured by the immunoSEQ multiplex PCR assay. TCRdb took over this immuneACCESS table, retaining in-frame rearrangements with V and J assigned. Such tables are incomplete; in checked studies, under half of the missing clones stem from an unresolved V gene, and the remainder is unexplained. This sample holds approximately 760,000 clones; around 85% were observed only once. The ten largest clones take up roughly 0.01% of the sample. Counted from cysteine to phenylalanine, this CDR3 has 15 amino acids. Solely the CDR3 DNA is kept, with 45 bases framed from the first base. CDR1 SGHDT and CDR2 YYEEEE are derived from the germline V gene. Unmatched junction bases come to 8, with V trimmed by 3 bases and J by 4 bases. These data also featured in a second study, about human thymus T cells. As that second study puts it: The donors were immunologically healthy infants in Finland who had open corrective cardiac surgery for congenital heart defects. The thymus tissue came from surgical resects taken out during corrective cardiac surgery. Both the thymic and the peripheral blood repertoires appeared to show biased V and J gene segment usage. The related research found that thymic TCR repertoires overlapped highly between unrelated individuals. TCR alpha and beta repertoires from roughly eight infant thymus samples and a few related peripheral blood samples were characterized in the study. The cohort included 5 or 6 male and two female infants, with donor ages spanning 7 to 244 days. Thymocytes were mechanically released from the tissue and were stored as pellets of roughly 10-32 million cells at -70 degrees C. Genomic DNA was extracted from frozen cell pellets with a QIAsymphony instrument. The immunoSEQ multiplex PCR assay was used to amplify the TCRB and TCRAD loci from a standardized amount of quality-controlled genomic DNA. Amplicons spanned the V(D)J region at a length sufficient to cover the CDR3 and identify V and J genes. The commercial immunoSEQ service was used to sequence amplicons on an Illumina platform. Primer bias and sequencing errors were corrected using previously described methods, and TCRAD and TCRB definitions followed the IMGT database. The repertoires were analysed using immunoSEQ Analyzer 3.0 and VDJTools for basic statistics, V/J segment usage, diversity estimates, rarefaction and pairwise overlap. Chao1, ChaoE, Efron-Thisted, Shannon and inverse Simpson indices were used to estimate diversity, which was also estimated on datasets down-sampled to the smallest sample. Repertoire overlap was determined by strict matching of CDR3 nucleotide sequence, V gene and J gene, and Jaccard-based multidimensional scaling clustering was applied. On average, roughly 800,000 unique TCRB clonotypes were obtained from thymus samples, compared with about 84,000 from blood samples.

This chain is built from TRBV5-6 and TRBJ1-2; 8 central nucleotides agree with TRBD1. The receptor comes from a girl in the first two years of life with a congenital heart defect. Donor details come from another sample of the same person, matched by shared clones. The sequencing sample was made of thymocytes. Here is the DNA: TGTGCCAGCAGCTGGGGACAGGCTCCCTTCTATGGCTACACCTTC. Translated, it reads CASSWGQAPFYGYTF.